Detailed here is one TCR beta chain. The antigen remains undetermined. The entry originates in a study of blood T cells in healthy people across ages. In the study overall: The template switching approach captured approximately one barcoded beta molecule for every two T cells. Study findings and constraints: The lack of PBMC sorting stopped any conclusive naive versus antigen-experienced comparison. Per million T cells, TCR beta diversity dropped about linearly as age rose. Considered underestimates were the diversity estimates obtained from one million T cells.

Sample-barcoded 5' priming and a J-beta primer mix drove a second PCR of 7 to 11 cycles. TCRdb reprocessed the 5' RACE reads with MiXCR, giving one entry per CDR3 protein. The sample includes about 1.1 million distinct CDR3 sequences, less than 45% of them seen just once. The receptor comes from a man between 18 and 29 years old in good health. The sequenced sample consisted of blood.

CDR3: CAIRVSDTEAFF. The CDR3 DNA reads TGTGCCATCAGGGTCTCGGACACTGAAGCTTTCTTT. The chain combines TRBV10-3 with TRBJ1-1, with D unclear. Between the trimmed V and J ends, which lost 6 bases and 3 bases, there was a span of 8 bases. This CDR3 region has 12 residues. The germline V gene has CDR1 ENHRY and CDR2 SYGVKD.